This TCR beta chain was identified in a study of blood T cell repertoires in COVID-19. For the study at large: The analysed material was cDNA or gDNA that came from T cells, B-cell-depleted T cells, or PBMCs.

As handled by the study authors: Quantification of nucleated cells was approximated via reference gene primer amplification. Clones were sequenced by immunoSEQ multiplex PCR, and TCRdb holds only the in-frame ones, with some missing. D and trimming were read from the DNA, whereas the V and J calls and clone size are those reported in that table. The profile shows roughly 250,000 clones, around 89% of them singletons. This clonotype originated in a man aged 25-40 years with acute or convalescent COVID-19. Sequenced material: peripheral blood.

DNA of the CDR3: TGTGCCAGCTCGCCTGACATTGCCGGCTACACCTTC. Translated, it gives CASSPDIAGYTF. The chain carries TRBV18 and TRBJ1-2; no reliable D call. Germline CDR1 KGHSH, CDR2 LQKENI. Trimming pared 6 bases from V and 8 bases from J, leaving 13 bases between. CDR3 length: 12 residues.